The clone carrying this TCR beta chain was seen more than once but under ten times. This sample was included in a study of CD8 T cells in ankylosing spondylitis. TCRdb used MiXCR to reprocess the 5' RACE reads, holding one entry per CDR3 protein. The sample has nearly 350,000 distinct CDR3 sequences, approximately 14% seen once. After removal of 10 bases from V and 8 bases from J, the junction contained 15 bases not matched to a gene. CDR1 is SNHLY and CDR2 is FYNNEI in the germline V gene. This CDR3 has 15 amino acids. The source is a male donor with ankylosing spondylitis or in good health (not recorded which). The chain employs TRBV2 and TRBJ1-4; TRBD1 aligns across 8 bases. Sequenced input: blood, either unsorted or a sorted T cell fraction (not recorded which). This chain's CDR3 is CANSFDRGGQEKLFF. The DNA for the CDR3 is TGTGCCAACTCTTTCGACAGGGGCGGACAGGAAAAACTGTTTTTT.